Listed below are T cell receptor beta chains from one sample, sequenced in a study of cytomegalovirus exposure and HLA in healthy donors. Libraries were prepared by immunoSEQ multiplex PCR; TCRdb keeps only in-frame clonotypes and omits some of them. The profile shows 55,000 to 70,000 clones, roughly 69% of them singletons. The specimen sequenced was PBMCs. The receptors come from a woman aged 45 to 65 in good health and CMV-seronegative. CDR3s include the opening cysteine and the closing phenylalanine or tryptophan. Fields, in order: V gene, clone size, J gene, D gene, CDR3 DNA, CDR3 protein. A D gene is named only where the DNA matches it firmly. Rows give clone size only sometimes, using once, few, many, or a class for an expanded clone.

V gene: TRBV5-1; clone size: -; J gene: TRBJ2-5; D gene: -; CDR3 DNA: TGCGCCAGCAGCTTCCTTTATATCCAAGAGACCCAGTACTTC; CDR3 protein: CASSFLYIQETQYF
V gene: TRBV7-3; clone size: -; J gene: TRBJ2-4; D gene: -; CDR3 DNA: TGTGCCAGCAGCTCAAATGGGGGAGGAAACATTCAGTACTTC; CDR3 protein: CASSSNGGGNIQYF
V gene: TRBV4-3; clone size: -; J gene: TRBJ2-7; D gene: TRBD1; CDR3 DNA: TGCGCCAGCAGCCAAGACTCCCTTGGACAGGACTACGAGCAGTACTTC; CDR3 protein: CASSQDSLGQDYEQYF
V gene: TRBV30; clone size: -; J gene: TRBJ1-5; D gene: -; CDR3 DNA: TGTGCCTGGAGTCAGGGGTTTAGCAATCAGCCCCAGCATTTT; CDR3 protein: CAWSQGFSNQPQHF
V gene: TRBV28; clone size: -; J gene: TRBJ2-1; D gene: -; CDR3 DNA: TGTGCCAGCAGTCCGGTGGGGGGGGCGCGATACAATGAGCAGTTCTTC; CDR3 protein: CASSPVGGARYNEQFF
V gene: TRBV30; clone size: -; J gene: TRBJ2-1; D gene: TRBD2; CDR3 DNA: TGTGCCTGGAGTGATCTAGCGGGCTGGGGCGATGAGCAGTTCTTC; CDR3 protein: CAWSDLAGWGDEQFF
V gene: TRBV15; clone size: -; J gene: TRBJ2-7; D gene: TRBD2; CDR3 DNA: TGTGCCACCAGCAGAGACCTAGCGGGCAGCTACGAGCAGTACTTC; CDR3 protein: CATSRDLAGSYEQYF
V gene: TRBV19; clone size: -; J gene: TRBJ2-2; D gene: -; CDR3 DNA: TGTGCCAGTGCCCCTTGGCTCGCGAACACCGGGGAGCTGTTTTTT; CDR3 protein: CASAPWLANTGELFF
V gene: TRBV27; clone size: -; J gene: TRBJ1-5; D gene: TRBD1; CDR3 DNA: TGTGCCAGCAGTCCGGGGACAGGCAATCAGCCCCAGCATTTT; CDR3 protein: CASSPGTGNQPQHF
V gene: TRBV5-1; clone size: -; J gene: TRBJ2-3; D gene: TRBD1; CDR3 DNA: TGCGCCAGCAGCTTTACAGGGGGGTGGACAGATACGCAGTATTTT; CDR3 protein: CASSFTGGWTDTQYF
V gene: TRBV27; clone size: -; J gene: TRBJ1-5; D gene: -; CDR3 DNA: TGTGCCAGCAGTTCCTATAGCAATCAGCCCCAGCATTTT; CDR3 protein: CASSSYSNQPQHF
V gene: TRBV6-5; clone size: -; J gene: TRBJ1-1; D gene: -; CDR3 DNA: TGTGCCAGCAGTTTCTCCAGGACGGGAGGGGCTGAAGCTTTCTTT; CDR3 protein: CASSFSRTGGAEAFF
V gene: TRBV6-5; clone size: -; J gene: TRBJ2-7; D gene: TRBD2; CDR3 DNA: TGTGCCAGCACCGACCGGCTTCGGGAGGGGGGCGAGCAGTACTTC; CDR3 protein: CASTDRLREGGEQYF
V gene: TRBV7-9; clone size: -; J gene: TRBJ1-2; D gene: TRBD1; CDR3 DNA: TGTGCCAGCAGCTTAGACAGGGGGCTGAGCTATGGCTACACCTTC; CDR3 protein: CASSLDRGLSYGYTF
V gene: TRBV5-1; clone size: -; J gene: TRBJ1-1; D gene: -; CDR3 DNA: TGCGCCAGCAGCTTGATCAGGGCCTCTCGCGGGAACACTGAAGCTTTCTTT; CDR3 protein: CASSLIRASRGNTEAFF
V gene: TRBV19; clone size: -; J gene: TRBJ1-2; D gene: -; CDR3 DNA: TGTGCCAGCAGCGTGGGCTATGGCTACACCTTC; CDR3 protein: CASSVGYGYTF
V gene: TRBV5-5; clone size: few; J gene: TRBJ2-7; D gene: -; CDR3 DNA: TGTGCCAGCAGCGCGAGTCTGGGGACTCTCTACGAGCAGTACTTC; CDR3 protein: CASSASLGTLYEQYF
V gene: TRBV4-3; clone size: few; J gene: TRBJ1-5; D gene: TRBD1; CDR3 DNA: TGCGCCAGCAGCCAGGCTACAGGGGAGGCCCAGCATTTT; CDR3 protein: CASSQATGEAQHF
V gene: TRBV28; clone size: -; J gene: TRBJ1-5; D gene: TRBD1; CDR3 DNA: TGTGCCAGCAGTTCTGCGACAGGGGGTCAGCCCCAGCATTTT; CDR3 protein: CASSSATGGQPQHF
V gene: TRBV5-1; clone size: -; J gene: TRBJ2-5; D gene: -; CDR3 DNA: TGCGCCAGCAGCCGATTACCCAGGGGCCAAGAGACCCAGTACTTC; CDR3 protein: CASSRLPRGQETQYF
V gene: TRBV4-1; clone size: -; J gene: TRBJ2-2; D gene: TRBD1; CDR3 DNA: TGCGCCAGCAGCCAAAAGAGCGGGACAGGGGCCGGGGAGCTGTTTTTT; CDR3 protein: CASSQKSGTGAGELFF
V gene: TRBV11-3; clone size: -; J gene: TRBJ2-5; D gene: TRBD1; CDR3 DNA: TGTGCCAGCAGCCCGGGAGACAGGGGCCTGGAGACCCAGTACTTC; CDR3 protein: CASSPGDRGLETQYF
V gene: TRBV2; clone size: -; J gene: TRBJ1-1; D gene: TRBD1; CDR3 DNA: TGTGCCAGCAGTGAGGACAGGGCCACTGAAGCTTTCTTT; CDR3 protein: CASSEDRATEAFF
V gene: TRBV28; clone size: -; J gene: TRBJ2-1; D gene: TRBD2; CDR3 DNA: TGTGCCAGCAGCCCAAGGAGGACTAGCGGGAGCTCCTACAATGAGCAGTTCTTC; CDR3 protein: CASSPRRTSGSSYNEQFF
V gene: TRBV19; clone size: -; J gene: TRBJ1-5; D gene: -; CDR3 DNA: TGTGCCAGTAGTATCTCCGCCGGGAATAGCAATCAGCCCCAGCATTTT; CDR3 protein: CASSISAGNSNQPQHF
V gene: TRBV6-5; clone size: few; J gene: TRBJ2-5; D gene: -; CDR3 DNA: TGTGCCAGCACCCCAAGGGGTTACGAAGAGACCCAGTACTTC; CDR3 protein: CASTPRGYEETQYF
V gene: TRBV5-1; clone size: -; J gene: TRBJ2-1; D gene: -; CDR3 DNA: TGCGCCAGCAGCTTGGACAGTTTGGATGAGCAGTTCTTC; CDR3 protein: CASSLDSLDEQFF
V gene: TRBV7-3; clone size: -; J gene: TRBJ2-1; D gene: -; CDR3 DNA: TGTGCCAGCAGCCTTGGACAGAACAATGAGCAGTTCTTC; CDR3 protein: CASSLGQNNEQFF
V gene: TRBV5-1; clone size: -; J gene: TRBJ2-2; D gene: -; CDR3 DNA: TGCGCCAGCAGCCTCGGGATGAGAAGCGTTGGGGACACCGGGGAGCTGTTTTTT; CDR3 protein: CASSLGMRSVGDTGELFF
V gene: TRBV4-3; clone size: few; J gene: TRBJ2-2; D gene: TRBD2; CDR3 DNA: TGCGCCAGCAGCCACTTAGCGGGGTCGAACACCGGGGAGCTGTTTTTT; CDR3 protein: CASSHLAGSNTGELFF
V gene: TRBV5-4; clone size: few; J gene: TRBJ2-2; D gene: TRBD1; CDR3 DNA: TGTGCCAGCAGACCGGGACAGGGGAACACCGGGGAGCTGTTTTTT; CDR3 protein: CASRPGQGNTGELFF
V gene: TRBV5-1; clone size: -; J gene: TRBJ1-3; D gene: TRBD1; CDR3 DNA: TGCGTCAGCAGCTTAAGGACAGGGGTCTTCTCTGGAAACACCATATATTTT; CDR3 protein: CVSSLRTGVFSGNTIYF
V gene: TRBV4-3; clone size: -; J gene: TRBJ2-7; D gene: TRBD2; CDR3 DNA: TGCGCCAGCAGCCAGGCCTGGCGGGAGGCCGAGCAGTACTTC; CDR3 protein: CASSQAWREAEQYF
V gene: TRBV4-1; clone size: -; J gene: TRBJ2-3; D gene: TRBD1; CDR3 DNA: TGCGCCAGCAGCCAAGGACTAACAGGGGGTGGGTCAGATACGCAGTATTTT; CDR3 protein: CASSQGLTGGGSDTQYF
V gene: TRBV15; clone size: -; J gene: TRBJ1-2; D gene: -; CDR3 DNA: TGTGCCACCAGCACAGGACAGACTTTTTACTATGGCTACACCTTC; CDR3 protein: CATSTGQTFYYGYTF
V gene: TRBV6-1; clone size: -; J gene: TRBJ1-5; D gene: -; CDR3 DNA: TGTGCCAGCAGTGAACTTGGGGGGTATCAGCCCCAGCATTTT; CDR3 protein: CASSELGGYQPQHF
V gene: TRBV30; clone size: -; J gene: TRBJ1-5; D gene: -; CDR3 DNA: TGTGCCTGGAGTACCCGGGGTAATCAGCCCCAGCATTTT; CDR3 protein: CAWSTRGNQPQHF
V gene: TRBV7-2; clone size: -; J gene: TRBJ2-7; D gene: -; CDR3 DNA: TGTGCCAGCAGCAGGACAGTTTACTACGAGCAGTACTTC; CDR3 protein: CASSRTVYYEQYF
V gene: TRBV7-9; clone size: many; J gene: TRBJ2-3; D gene: TRBD2; CDR3 DNA: TGTGCCAGCAGCTTAGCTAGCGGGAGATCAGATACGCAGTATTTT; CDR3 protein: CASSLASGRSDTQYF
V gene: TRBV5-1; clone size: few; J gene: TRBJ2-7; D gene: TRBD2; CDR3 DNA: TGCGCCAGCCGCCCCCCCGTAGCGGGAGGCGAGCAGTACTTC; CDR3 protein: CASRPPVAGGEQYF
V gene: TRBV5-8; clone size: -; J gene: TRBJ2-2; D gene: -; CDR3 DNA: TGTGCCAGCAGCTTGCCAACTCTTGGGACATTAACCGGGGAGCTGTTTTTT; CDR3 protein: CASSLPTLGTLTGELFF
V gene: TRBV7-2; clone size: -; J gene: TRBJ2-1; D gene: -; CDR3 DNA: TGTGCCAGCAGTGAATTGGGGGCCGTCAATGAGCAGTTCTTC; CDR3 protein: CASSELGAVNEQFF
V gene: TRBV29-1; clone size: -; J gene: TRBJ1-5; D gene: TRBD1; CDR3 DNA: TGCAGCGTTGCGACAGGGTGGGACAATCAGCCCCAGCATTTT; CDR3 protein: CSVATGWDNQPQHF
V gene: TRBV28; clone size: -; J gene: TRBJ1-1; D gene: -; CDR3 DNA: TGTGCCAGCAGTTTAGGAGGGAGGCGTAACACTGAAGCTTTCTTT; CDR3 protein: CASSLGGRRNTEAFF
V gene: TRBV2; clone size: -; J gene: TRBJ2-5; D gene: TRBD1; CDR3 DNA: TGTGCCAGCAGGGACAGGGACTCTGGGACCCAGTACTTC; CDR3 protein: CASRDRDSGTQYF
V gene: TRBV10-2; clone size: -; J gene: TRBJ2-2; D gene: TRBD1; CDR3 DNA: TGCGCCACCCGGGACAGACGAACCGGGGAGCTGTTTTTT; CDR3 protein: CATRDRRTGELFF
V gene: TRBV6-5; clone size: -; J gene: TRBJ2-5; D gene: TRBD1; CDR3 DNA: TGTGCCAGCAGTTCCGGGACAGGGCAAGAGACCCAGTACTTC; CDR3 protein: CASSSGTGQETQYF
V gene: TRBV2; clone size: -; J gene: TRBJ1-1; D gene: -; CDR3 DNA: TGTGCCAGCACCTTACAGGGAAACACTGAAGCTTTCTTT; CDR3 protein: CASTLQGNTEAFF
V gene: TRBV7-9; clone size: few; J gene: TRBJ2-5; D gene: -; CDR3 DNA: TGTGCCAGCTTTACGCCGGGACTTGTAGAGACCCAGTACTTC; CDR3 protein: CASFTPGLVETQYF
V gene: TRBV27; clone size: few; J gene: TRBJ2-1; D gene: -; CDR3 DNA: TGTGCCAGCAGTCCCGAGGTTAGCGGCACCTACAATGAGCAGTTCTTC; CDR3 protein: CASSPEVSGTYNEQFF
V gene: TRBV18; clone size: few; J gene: TRBJ2-1; D gene: TRBD1; CDR3 DNA: TGTGCCAGCTCACCACCGCTGGACAGGGGACACAATGAGCAGTTCTTC; CDR3 protein: CASSPPLDRGHNEQFF
V gene: TRBV15; clone size: -; J gene: TRBJ1-5; D gene: TRBD1; CDR3 DNA: TGTGCCACCAGCAGAGCTCCGACAGGGGAACAGCCCCAGCATTTT; CDR3 protein: CATSRAPTGEQPQHF
V gene: TRBV7-3; clone size: -; J gene: TRBJ2-2; D gene: TRBD1; CDR3 DNA: TGTGCCAGCACCCGACAGGGGAACACCGGGGAGCTGTTTTTT; CDR3 protein: CASTRQGNTGELFF
V gene: TRBV27; clone size: -; J gene: TRBJ1-5; D gene: TRBD1; CDR3 DNA: TGTGCCAGCAGTCCCTATCCGGGACAGGGAAATCAGCCCCAGCATTTT; CDR3 protein: CASSPYPGQGNQPQHF
V gene: TRBV27; clone size: -; J gene: TRBJ2-2; D gene: TRBD2; CDR3 DNA: TGTGCCAGCGTGCGGCTGGGGGGGACCGGGGAGCTGTTTTTT; CDR3 protein: CASVRLGGTGELFF
V gene: TRBV7-2; clone size: -; J gene: TRBJ1-5; D gene: -; CDR3 DNA: TGTGCCAGCAGCTTAGTGGCCCCATCAAGTCAGCCCCAGCATTTT; CDR3 protein: CASSLVAPSSQPQHF
V gene: TRBV29-1; clone size: -; J gene: TRBJ2-2; D gene: -; CDR3 DNA: TGCAGCGTTGGACAGGCCGGGGAGCTGTTTTTT; CDR3 protein: CSVGQAGELFF